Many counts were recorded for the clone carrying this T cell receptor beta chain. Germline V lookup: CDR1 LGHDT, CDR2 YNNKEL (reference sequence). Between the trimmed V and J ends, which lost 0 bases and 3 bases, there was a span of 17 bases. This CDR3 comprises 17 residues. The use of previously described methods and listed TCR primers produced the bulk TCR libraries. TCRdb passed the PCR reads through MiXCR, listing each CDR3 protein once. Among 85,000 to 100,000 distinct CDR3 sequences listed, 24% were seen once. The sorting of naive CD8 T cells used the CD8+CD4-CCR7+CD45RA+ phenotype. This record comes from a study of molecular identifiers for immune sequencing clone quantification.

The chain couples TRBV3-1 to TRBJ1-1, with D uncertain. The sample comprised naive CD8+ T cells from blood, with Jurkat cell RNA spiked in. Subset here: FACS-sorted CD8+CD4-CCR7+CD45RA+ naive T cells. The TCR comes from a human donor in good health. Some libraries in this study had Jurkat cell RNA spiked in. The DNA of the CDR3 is TGTGCCAGCAGCCAAGATCGTGGGGTCGGCCGGTACACTGAAGCTTTCTTT. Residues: CASSQDRGVGRYTEAFF.